This TCR beta chain was recovered during a study of cytomegalovirus exposure and HLA in healthy donors. The repertoire was sequenced with immunoSEQ multiplex PCR; TCRdb's copy has only in-frame clones and lacks some. Counted here are some 150,000 clones, around 90% occurring once; the ten biggest clones make up almost 3%. Germline V gene lookup returns CDR1 SEHNR and CDR2 FQNEAQ (reference sequence). Trimming pared 1 base from V and 6 bases from J, leaving 15 bases between. This CDR3 contains 15 residues. This receptor was taken from a man aged 18-30 years in good health and CMV-seronegative. Input material: PBMCs. The V call is TRBV7-9, the J call TRBJ1-2; D unclear. The CDR3: CASSLVLGEFDGYTF. CDR3 coding DNA: TGTGCCAGCAGCTTAGTGCTTGGAGAGTTCGATGGCTACACCTTC.